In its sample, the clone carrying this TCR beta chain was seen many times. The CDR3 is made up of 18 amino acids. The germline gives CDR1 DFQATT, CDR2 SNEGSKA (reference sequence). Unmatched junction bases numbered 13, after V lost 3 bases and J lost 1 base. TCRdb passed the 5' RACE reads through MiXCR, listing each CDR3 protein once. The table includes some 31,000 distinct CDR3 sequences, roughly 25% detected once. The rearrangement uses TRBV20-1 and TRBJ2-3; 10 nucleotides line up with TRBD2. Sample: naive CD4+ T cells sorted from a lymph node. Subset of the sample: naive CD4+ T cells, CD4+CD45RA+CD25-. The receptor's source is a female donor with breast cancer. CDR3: CSASGASGRGWGTDTQYF. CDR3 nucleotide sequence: TGCAGTGCTAGTGGGGCTAGCGGGAGAGGATGGGGCACAGATACGCAGTATTTT.